These 12 T cell receptor beta chains share one sample of origin, sequenced in a study of Ad26.COV2.S vaccination and SARS-CoV-2 variants. Using immunoSEQ multiplex PCR, the repertoire was profiled, and TCRdb retains in-frame clones only, with some absent. Of approximately 410,000 clones listed, about 90% are singletons. Treatment of the sample: around 19 received Ad26.COV2.S at low or high dose, single or two shots; 5 received placebo; per-sample allocation not given. Samples came from day 63 after the first vaccine or placebo injection. The sample was peripheral blood, taken in a trial of Ad26.COV2.S vaccine versus placebo. The origin of the receptors is a person between 18 and 65 years old who received the Ad26.COV2.S COVID-19 vaccine or a placebo.

V gene TRBV27 combines with J gene TRBJ1-4, with D unresolved. This CDR3 spans 14 amino acids. The germline V and J ends were trimmed by 5 bases and 8 bases, with 15 bases remaining between them. CDR1 MNHEY and CDR2 SMNVEV come from the germline V gene (reference sequence). The chain's CDR3 is CASSLWVDDEKLFF. In nucleotides, the CDR3 is TGTGCCAGCAGTCTATGGGTGGACGACGAAAAACTGTTTTTT.

The chain employs TRBV27 and TRBJ2-2; 8 bases line up with TRBD2. V trimming: 4 bases; J trimming: 5 bases; junction bases outside the gene matches: 9. Germline CDR1 reads MNHEY; CDR2 reads SMNVEV (reference sequence). This CDR3 region has 16 residues. The chain's CDR3 is CASSWGHPGGTGELFF. In nucleotides, the CDR3 is TGTGCCAGCAGTTGGGGACACCCGGGGGGGACCGGGGAGCTGTTTTTT.

The V call is TRBV28, the J call TRBJ1-3; D gene unclear. V was clipped by 11 bases and J by 4 bases, with 6 bases between them. The CDR3 is 10 residues long. Germline loops: CDR1 MDHEN, CDR2 SYDVKM. For the CDR3, the DNA is TGTGCCTCTCAGGGAAACACCATATATTTT. Protein sequence: CASQGNTIYF.

As for this clone: The sample holds other DNA sequences that translate to the same CDR3. CDR3 amino acids: CASSLGGGGELFF. CDR3 nucleotides: TGTGCCAGCAGCTTAGGGGGAGGCGGGGAGCTGTTTTTT. The chain combines TRBV7-2 with TRBJ2-2; D perhaps matches TRBD2 (6 bases). V was cut by 1 base and J by 7 bases, with 7 bases left in between. There are 13 residues in the CDR3. Germline values: CDR1 SGHTA, CDR2 FQGNSA.

The gene calls are TRBV2 and TRBJ1-5; D is undetermined. Germline V lookup: CDR1 SNHLY, CDR2 FYNNEI. V lost 1 base to trimming and J lost 6 bases, with 19 bases between them. CDR3 size: 17 residues. CDR3 sequence: CASSEGGAGIKGQPQHF. DNA for the CDR3: TGTGCCAGCAGTGAAGGGGGTGCAGGCATAAAGGGTCAGCCCCAGCATTTT.

This rearrangement joins TRBV10-3 to TRBJ1-6; the D is unclear. Trimming took off 2 bases at V and 7 bases at J, with 9 bases between the two ends. CDR1 ENHRY and CDR2 SYGVKD come from the germline V gene. The CDR3 has 14 residues. The CDR3 is CAISEVNENSPLHF. For the CDR3, the DNA is TGTGCCATCAGTGAGGTTAATGAGAATTCACCCCTCCACTTT.

The CDR3 DNA is TGTGCCAGCAGCCCCTACCGGGGTAGTGTAACAGATACGCAGTATTTT. Protein product: CASSPYRGSVTDTQYF. This chain links TRBV13 with TRBJ2-3, with a weak D call TRBD2 (5 bases). The CDR3 spans 16 residues. CDR1 PRHDT and CDR2 FYEKMQ come from the germline V gene (reference sequence). V was trimmed by 5 bases and J by 3 bases, leaving 18 bases between them.

The rearrangement uses TRBV9 and TRBJ2-1; 8 bases match TRBD2. The CDR3 is 16 residues long. The germline V gene encodes CDR1 SGDLS and CDR2 YYNGEE. Germline trimming cut 3 bases from V and 6 bases from J; bases unmatched to any gene: 11. CDR3 DNA sequence: TGTGCCAGCAGCGACCAGCCGGGGGGGCCTTCCAATGAGCAGTTCTTC. Protein sequence: CASSDQPGGPSNEQFF.

This clone came up once. The rearrangement links TRBV6-2 or TRBV6-3 to TRBJ2-3; the D is unclear. The V end was cut by 0 bases, the J end by 2 bases, with 9 bases between. Germline-derived CDR1 and CDR2 are MNHEY and SVGEGT. This CDR3 contains 15 residues. CDR3 loop: CASSYSRVTTDTQYF. In DNA form, the CDR3 reads TGTGCCAGCAGTTACTCTCGCGTTACCACAGATACGCAGTATTTT.

This chain uses TRBV7-9 with TRBJ2-3, with 7 bases lining up with TRBD2. Germline values: CDR1 SEHNR, CDR2 FQNEAQ (reference sequence). The CDR3 length is 15 residues. The ends lost 5 bases at V and 0 bases at J; junction bases unmatched: 5. The CDR3 region is CASSPSGASTDTQYF. In DNA, the CDR3 is TGTGCCAGCAGCCCGAGCGGGGCGAGCACAGATACGCAGTATTTT.

The chain uses TRBV15 and TRBJ2-5; D is perhaps TRBD1 or TRBD2 (6 bases each). Trimming took 5 bases from V and 5 from J, leaving 21 bases between them. The V gene's germline CDR1 is LNHNV and CDR2 YYDKDF (reference sequence). This CDR3 is 16 amino acids long. CDR3 in amino acids: CATSPTGAPARETQYF. In nucleotides, the CDR3 is TGTGCCACCAGCCCAACGGGGGCCCCAGCCAGGGAGACCCAGTACTTC.

This clone appeared once. This chain uses TRBV30 with TRBJ1-1; D gene uncertain. CDR3 size: 13 residues. Looked up from germline, CDR1 is GTSNPN and CDR2 is SVGIG (reference sequence). V was trimmed by 4 bases and J by 3 bases, leaving 12 bases between them. The CDR3 here is CAWILRADTEAFF. The DNA of the CDR3 is TGTGCCTGGATTTTAAGGGCAGACACTGAAGCTTTCTTT.